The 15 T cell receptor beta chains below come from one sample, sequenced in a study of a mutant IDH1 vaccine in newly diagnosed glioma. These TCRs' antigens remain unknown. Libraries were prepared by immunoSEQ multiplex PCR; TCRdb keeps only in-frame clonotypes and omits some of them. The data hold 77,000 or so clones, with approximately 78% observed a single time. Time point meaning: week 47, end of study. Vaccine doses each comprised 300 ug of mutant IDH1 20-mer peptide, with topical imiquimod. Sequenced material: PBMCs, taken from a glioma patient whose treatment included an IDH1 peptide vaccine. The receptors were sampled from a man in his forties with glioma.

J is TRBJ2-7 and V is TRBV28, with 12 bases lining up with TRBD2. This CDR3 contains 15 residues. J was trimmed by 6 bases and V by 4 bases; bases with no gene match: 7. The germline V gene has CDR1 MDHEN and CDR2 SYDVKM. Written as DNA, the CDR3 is TGTGCCAGCAGTTCCCGGACTAGCGGGAATACCGAGCAGTACTTC. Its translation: CASSSRTSGNTEQYF.

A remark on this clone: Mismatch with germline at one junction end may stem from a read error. The CDR3, as DNA: TGTGCTAGCAGCTTAGGGTACAGCCCAAATGAAAAACTGTTTTTT. This sequence encodes CASSLGYSPNEKLFF. This chain links TRBV7-7 with TRBJ1-4; unclear D gene. The CDR3 contains 15 residues. Germline-derived CDR1 and CDR2 are SSHAT and FNYEAQ (reference sequence).

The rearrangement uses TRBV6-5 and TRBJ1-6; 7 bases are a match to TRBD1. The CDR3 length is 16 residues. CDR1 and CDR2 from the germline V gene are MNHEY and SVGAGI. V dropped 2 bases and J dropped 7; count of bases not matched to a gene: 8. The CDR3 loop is CASSYTWDRLNSPLHF. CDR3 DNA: TGTGCCAGCAGTTACACGTGGGACAGATTAAATTCACCCCTCCACTTT.

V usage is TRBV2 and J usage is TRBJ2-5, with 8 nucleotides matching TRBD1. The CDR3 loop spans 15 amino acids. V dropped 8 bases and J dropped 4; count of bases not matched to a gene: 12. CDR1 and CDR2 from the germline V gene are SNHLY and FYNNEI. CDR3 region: CASERGQGAGETQYF. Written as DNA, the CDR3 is TGTGCCAGCGAAAGAGGGCAGGGGGCAGGAGAGACCCAGTACTTC.

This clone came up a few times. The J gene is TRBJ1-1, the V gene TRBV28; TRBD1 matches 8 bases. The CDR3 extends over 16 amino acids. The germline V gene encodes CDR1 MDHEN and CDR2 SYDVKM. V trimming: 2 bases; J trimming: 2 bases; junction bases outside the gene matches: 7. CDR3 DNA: TGTGCCAGCAGTTTACTCCTCGGGACAGGTAACACTGAAGCTTTCTTT. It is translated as CASSLLLGTGNTEAFF. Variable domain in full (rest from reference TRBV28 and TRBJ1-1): DVKVTQSSRYLVKRTGEKVFLECVQDMDHENMFWYRQDPGLGLRLIYFSYDVKMKEKGDIPEGYSVSREKKERFSLILESASTNQTSMYLCASSLLLGTGNTEAFFGQGTRLTVV.

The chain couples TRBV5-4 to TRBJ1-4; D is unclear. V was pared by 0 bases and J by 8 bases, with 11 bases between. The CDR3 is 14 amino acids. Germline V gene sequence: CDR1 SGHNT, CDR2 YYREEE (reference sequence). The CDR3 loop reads CASSLDLLGEKLFF. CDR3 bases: TGTGCCAGCAGCTTGGACCTCCTCGGCGAAAAACTGTTTTTT.

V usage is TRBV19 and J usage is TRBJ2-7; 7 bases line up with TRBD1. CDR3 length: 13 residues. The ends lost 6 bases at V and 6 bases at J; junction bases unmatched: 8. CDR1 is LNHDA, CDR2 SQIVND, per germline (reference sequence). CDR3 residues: CASSQPQGSEQYF. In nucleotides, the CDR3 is TGTGCCAGTAGCCAGCCACAGGGGAGCGAGCAGTACTTC.

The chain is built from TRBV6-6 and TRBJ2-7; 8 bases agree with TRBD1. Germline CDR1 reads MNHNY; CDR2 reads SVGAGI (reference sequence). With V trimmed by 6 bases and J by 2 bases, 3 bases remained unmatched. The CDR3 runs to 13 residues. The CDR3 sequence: CASRLQGAYEQYF. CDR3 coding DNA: TGTGCCAGCAGGCTACAGGGGGCCTACGAGCAGTACTTC.

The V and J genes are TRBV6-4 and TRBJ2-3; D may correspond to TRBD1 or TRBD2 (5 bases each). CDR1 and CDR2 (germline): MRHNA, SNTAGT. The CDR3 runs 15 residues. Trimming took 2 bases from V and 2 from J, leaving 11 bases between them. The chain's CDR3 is CASSDARGDTDTQYF. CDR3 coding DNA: TGTGCCAGCAGTGACGCGAGAGGGGACACAGATACGCAGTATTTT.

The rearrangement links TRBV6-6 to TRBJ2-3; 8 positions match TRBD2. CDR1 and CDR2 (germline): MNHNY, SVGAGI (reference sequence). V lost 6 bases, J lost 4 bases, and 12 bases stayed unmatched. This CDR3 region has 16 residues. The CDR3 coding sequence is TGTGCCAGCAGGGCACAGGCCAGCGGGGGATCAGATACGCAGTATTTT. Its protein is CASRAQASGGSDTQYF.

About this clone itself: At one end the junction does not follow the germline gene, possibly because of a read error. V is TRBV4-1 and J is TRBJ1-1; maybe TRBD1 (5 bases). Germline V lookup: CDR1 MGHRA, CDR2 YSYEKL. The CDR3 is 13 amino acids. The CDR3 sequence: CASSQFQDTEAFF. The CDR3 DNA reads TGCGCCAGCAGCCAATTTCAGGACACCGAAGCTTTCTTT.

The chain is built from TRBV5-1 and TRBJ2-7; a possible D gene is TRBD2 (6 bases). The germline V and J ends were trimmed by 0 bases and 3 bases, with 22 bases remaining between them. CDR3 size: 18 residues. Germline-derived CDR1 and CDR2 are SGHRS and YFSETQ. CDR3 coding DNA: TGCGCCAGCAGCTTGGGCCTACTACGCGGGGAAGGGAGCTACGAGCAGTACTTC. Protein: CASSLGLLRGEGSYEQYF.

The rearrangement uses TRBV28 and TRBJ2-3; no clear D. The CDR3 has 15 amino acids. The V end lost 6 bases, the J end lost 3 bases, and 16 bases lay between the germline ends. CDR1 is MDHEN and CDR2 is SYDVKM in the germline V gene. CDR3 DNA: TGTGCCAGCAGGCAAGGCTCTTTCTGGACAGATACGCAGTATTTT. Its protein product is CASRQGSFWTDTQYF.

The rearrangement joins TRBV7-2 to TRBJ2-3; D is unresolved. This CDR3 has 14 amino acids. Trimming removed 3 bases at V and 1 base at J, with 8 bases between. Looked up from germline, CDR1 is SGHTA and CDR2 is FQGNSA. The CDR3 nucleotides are TGTGCCAGCAGCTTTCCCTGGCGCACAGATACGCAGTATTTT. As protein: CASSFPWRTDTQYF.

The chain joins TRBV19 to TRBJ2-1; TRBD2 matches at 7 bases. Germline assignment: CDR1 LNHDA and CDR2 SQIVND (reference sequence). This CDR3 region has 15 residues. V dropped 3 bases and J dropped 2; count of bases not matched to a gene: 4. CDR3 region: CASSMPSGTYNEQFF. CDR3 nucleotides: TGTGCCAGTAGTATGCCCAGCGGGACCTACAATGAGCAGTTCTTC.